Following are 2 T cell receptor beta chains from one sample sequenced in a study of naive and memory T cell subsets. Two oligonucleotides, mixed equimolar, formed the beta constant-region primer covering TRBC1 and TRBC2. TCRdb re-called the UMI-ligation and nested PCR reads through MiXCR, storing one row per CDR3 protein. The data hold some 85,000 distinct CDR3 sequences, with under 15% observed a single time. Sequenced material: central memory CD4+ T cells from blood. These receptors came from a human donor in good health.

The chain combines TRBV5-1 with TRBJ2-6, with 10 bases identical to TRBD1. Germline values: CDR1 SGHRS, CDR2 YFSETQ. CDR3 size: 15 residues. The J segment lost 3 bases and the V segment lost 9 bases, leaving 6 bases of the junction unmatched. In nucleotides, the CDR3 is TGCGCCACCGCGACAGGGGGCGTTGGGGCCAACGTCCTGACTTTC. This codes for CATATGGVGANVLTF.

V gene TRBV10-3 combines with J gene TRBJ1-2, with a possible D match to TRBD1 (6 bases). V lost 10 bases and J 1 base, leaving 16 bases between the germline ends. Germline-derived CDR1 and CDR2 are ENHRY and SYGVKD. This CDR3 has 14 amino acids. In DNA, the CDR3 is TGTGCCACCGAAGACAGGACCTATAACTATGGCTACACCTTC. Translating it yields CATEDRTYNYGYTF.